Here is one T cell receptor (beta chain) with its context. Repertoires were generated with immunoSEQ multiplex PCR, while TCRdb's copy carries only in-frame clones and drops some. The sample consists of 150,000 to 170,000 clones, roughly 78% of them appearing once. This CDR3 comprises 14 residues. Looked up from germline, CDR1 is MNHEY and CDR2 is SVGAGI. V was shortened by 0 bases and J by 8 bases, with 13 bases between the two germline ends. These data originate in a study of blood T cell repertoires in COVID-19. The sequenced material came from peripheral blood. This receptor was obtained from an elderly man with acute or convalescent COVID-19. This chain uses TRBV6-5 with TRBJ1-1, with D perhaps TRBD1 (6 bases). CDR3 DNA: TGTGCCAGCAGTTACTCGGCGGGGGCCGGGGAAGCTTTCTTT. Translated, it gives CASSYSAGAGEAFF.